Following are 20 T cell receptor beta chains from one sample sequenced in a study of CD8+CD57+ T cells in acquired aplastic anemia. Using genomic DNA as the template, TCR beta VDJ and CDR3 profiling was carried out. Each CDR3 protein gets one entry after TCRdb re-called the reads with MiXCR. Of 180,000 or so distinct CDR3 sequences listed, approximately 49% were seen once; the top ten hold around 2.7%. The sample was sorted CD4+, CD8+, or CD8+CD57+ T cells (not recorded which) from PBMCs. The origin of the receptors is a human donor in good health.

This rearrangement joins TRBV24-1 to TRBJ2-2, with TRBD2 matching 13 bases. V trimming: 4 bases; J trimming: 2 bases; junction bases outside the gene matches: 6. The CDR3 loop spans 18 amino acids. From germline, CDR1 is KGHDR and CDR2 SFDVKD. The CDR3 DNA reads TGTGCCACCAGTGACCCGGGACTAGCGGGGACAAACACCGGGGAGCTGTTTTTT. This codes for CATSDPGLAGTNTGELFF.

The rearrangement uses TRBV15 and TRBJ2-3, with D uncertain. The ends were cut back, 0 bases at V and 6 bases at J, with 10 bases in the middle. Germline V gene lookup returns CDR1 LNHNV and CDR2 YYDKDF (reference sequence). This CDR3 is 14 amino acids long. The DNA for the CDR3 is TGTGCCACCAGCAGAGACGGTGGGGTGGATACGCAGTATTTT. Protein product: CATSRDGGVDTQYF.

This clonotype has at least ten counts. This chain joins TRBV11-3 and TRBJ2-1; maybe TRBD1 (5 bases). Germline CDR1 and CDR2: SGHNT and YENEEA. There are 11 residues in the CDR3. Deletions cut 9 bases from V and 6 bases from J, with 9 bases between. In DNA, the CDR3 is TGTGCCAGGAAGGGGTGCAATGAGCAGTTCTTC. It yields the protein CARKGCNEQFF.

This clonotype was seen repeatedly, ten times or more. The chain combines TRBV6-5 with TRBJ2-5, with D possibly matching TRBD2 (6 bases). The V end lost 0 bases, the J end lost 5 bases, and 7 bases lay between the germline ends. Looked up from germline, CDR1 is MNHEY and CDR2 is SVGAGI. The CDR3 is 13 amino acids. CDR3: CASSYSGRETQYF. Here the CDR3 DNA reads TGTGCCAGCAGTTACTCGGGGAGGGAGACCCAGTACTTC.

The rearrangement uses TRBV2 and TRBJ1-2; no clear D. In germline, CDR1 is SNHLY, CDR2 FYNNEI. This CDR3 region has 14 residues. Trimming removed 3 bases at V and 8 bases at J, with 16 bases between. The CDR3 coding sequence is TGTGCCAGCAGTGACGGGTGGAGAGAGAACGGCTACACCTTC. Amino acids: CASSDGWRENGYTF.

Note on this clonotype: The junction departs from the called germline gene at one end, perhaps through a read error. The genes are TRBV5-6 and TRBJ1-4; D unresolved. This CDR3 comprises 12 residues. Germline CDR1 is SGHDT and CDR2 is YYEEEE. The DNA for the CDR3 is TGTGCCAGCAGCTTGGGGGATGAAGAACTGTTTTTT. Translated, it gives CASSLGDEELFF.

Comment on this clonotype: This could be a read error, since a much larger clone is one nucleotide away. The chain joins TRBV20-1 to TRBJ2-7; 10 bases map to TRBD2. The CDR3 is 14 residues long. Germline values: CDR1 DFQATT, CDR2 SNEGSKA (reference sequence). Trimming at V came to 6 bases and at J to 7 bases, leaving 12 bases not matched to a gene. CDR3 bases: TGCAGTGCCCGGGGGCTAGCGGGAGCCAATGAGCAGTACTTC. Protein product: CSARGLAGANEQYF.

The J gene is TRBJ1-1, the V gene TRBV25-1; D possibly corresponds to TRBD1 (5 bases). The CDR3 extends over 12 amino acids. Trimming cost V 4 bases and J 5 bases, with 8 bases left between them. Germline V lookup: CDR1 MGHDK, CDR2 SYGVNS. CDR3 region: CASSGGVTEAFF. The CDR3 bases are TGTGCCAGCAGTGGAGGGGTAACTGAAGCTTTCTTT.

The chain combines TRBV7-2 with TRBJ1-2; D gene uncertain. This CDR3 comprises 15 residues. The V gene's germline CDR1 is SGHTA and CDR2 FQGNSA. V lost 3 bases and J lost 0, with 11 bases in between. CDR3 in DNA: TGTGCCAGCAGCTTCGCAACTCCCTCTAACTATGGCTACACCTTC. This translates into CASSFATPSNYGYTF.

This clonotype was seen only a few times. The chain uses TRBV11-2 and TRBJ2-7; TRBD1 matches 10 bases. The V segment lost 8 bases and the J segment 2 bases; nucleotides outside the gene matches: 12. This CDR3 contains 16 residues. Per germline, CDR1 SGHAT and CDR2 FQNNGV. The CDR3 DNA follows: TGTGCCAGCGCCGTGGTAGCCGGGACAGGGGCCTACGAGCAGTACTTC. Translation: CASAVVAGTGAYEQYF.

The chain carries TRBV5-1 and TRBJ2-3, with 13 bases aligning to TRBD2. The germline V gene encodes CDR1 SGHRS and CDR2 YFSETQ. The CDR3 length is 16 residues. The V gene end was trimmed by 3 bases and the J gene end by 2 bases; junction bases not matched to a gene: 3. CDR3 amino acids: CASSWGTSGITDTQYF. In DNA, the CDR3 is TGCGCCAGCAGCTGGGGGACTAGCGGGATCACAGATACGCAGTATTTT.

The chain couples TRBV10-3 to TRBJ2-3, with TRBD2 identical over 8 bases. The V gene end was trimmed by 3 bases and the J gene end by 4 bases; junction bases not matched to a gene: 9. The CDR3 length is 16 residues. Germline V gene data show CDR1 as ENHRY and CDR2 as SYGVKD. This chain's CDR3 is CAISDGAGERADTQYF. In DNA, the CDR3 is TGTGCCATCAGTGATGGAGCGGGAGAGCGGGCAGATACGCAGTATTTT.

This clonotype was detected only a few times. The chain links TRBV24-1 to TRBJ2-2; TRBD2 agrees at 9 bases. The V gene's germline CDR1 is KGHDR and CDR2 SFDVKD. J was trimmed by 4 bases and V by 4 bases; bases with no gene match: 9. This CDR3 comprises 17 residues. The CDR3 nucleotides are TGTGCCACCAGTGACAGCACCTTTAGCGGGGGCACCGGGGAGCTGTTTTTT. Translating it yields CATSDSTFSGGTGELFF.

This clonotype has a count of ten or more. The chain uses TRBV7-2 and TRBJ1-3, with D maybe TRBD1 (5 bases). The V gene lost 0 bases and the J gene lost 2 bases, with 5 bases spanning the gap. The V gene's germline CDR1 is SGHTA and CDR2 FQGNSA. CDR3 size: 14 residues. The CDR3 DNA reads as TGTGCCAGCAGCTTAGCCAGGGCTGGAAACACCATATATTTT. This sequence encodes CASSLARAGNTIYF. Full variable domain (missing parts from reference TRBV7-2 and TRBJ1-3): GAGVSQSPSNKVTEKGKDVELRCDPISGHTALYWYRQSLGQGLEFLIYFQGNSAPDKSGLPSDRFSAERTGGSVSTLTIQRTQQEDSAVYLCASSLARAGNTIYFGEGSWLTVV.

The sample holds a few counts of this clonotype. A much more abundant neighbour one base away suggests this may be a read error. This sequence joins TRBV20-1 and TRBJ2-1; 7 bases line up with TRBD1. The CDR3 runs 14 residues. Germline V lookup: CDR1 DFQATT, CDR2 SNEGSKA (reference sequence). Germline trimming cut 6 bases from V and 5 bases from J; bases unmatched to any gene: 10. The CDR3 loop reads CSADRTGLHNEQFF. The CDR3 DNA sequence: TGCAGTGCCGACAGGACAGGACTTCACAATGAGCAGTTCTTC.

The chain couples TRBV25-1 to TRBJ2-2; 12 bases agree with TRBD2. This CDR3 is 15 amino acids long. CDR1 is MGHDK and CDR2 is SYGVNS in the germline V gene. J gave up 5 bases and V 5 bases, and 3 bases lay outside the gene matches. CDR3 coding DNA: TGTGCCAGCAGTCCTAGCGGGAGGGAAACCGGGGAGCTGTTTTTT. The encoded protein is CASSPSGRETGELFF.

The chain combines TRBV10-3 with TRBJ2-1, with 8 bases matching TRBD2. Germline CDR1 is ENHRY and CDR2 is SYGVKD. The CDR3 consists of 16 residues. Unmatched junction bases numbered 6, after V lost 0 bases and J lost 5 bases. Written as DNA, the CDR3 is TGTGCCATCAGTGAGTCGTGGACTAGCCGCGACAATGAGCAGTTCTTC. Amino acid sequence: CAISESWTSRDNEQFF.

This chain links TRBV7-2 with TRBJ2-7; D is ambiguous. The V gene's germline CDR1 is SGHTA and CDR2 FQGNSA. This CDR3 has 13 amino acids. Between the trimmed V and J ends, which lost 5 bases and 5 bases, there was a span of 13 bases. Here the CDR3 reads CASSPPLLNEQYF. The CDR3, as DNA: TGTGCCAGCAGCCCCCCACTCCTTAACGAGCAGTACTTC.

DNA of the CDR3: TGCGCCAGCAAGGACCTAAACAATGAGCAGTTCTTC. It is translated as CASKDLNNEQFF. The rearrangement uses TRBV10-2 and TRBJ2-1; D call uncertain. CDR3 size: 12 residues. V was trimmed by 7 bases and J by 5 bases, leaving 9 bases between them. Germline CDR1 reads WSHSY; CDR2 reads SAAADI.

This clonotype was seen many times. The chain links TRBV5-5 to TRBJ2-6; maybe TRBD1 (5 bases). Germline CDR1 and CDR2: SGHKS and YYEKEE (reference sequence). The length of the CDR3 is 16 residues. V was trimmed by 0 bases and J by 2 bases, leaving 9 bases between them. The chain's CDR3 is CASSLVGRPGANVLTF. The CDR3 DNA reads TGTGCCAGCAGCTTGGTGGGGCGCCCTGGGGCCAACGTCCTGACTTTC.